The 24 T cell receptor beta chains below come from one sample, sequenced in a study of glioma-infiltrating T cells. TCR alpha and beta CDR3 regions were amplified from RNA using iRepertoire nested multiplex PCR. From the multiplex PCR reads, TCRdb called clonotypes with MiXCR, one entry per CDR3 protein. This sample has over 15,000 distinct CDR3 sequences, with roughly 64% found just once. The source material was glioma tissue, nonneoplastic brain tissue, or PBMCs (not recorded which). These receptors came from a human donor with low-grade glioma or glioblastoma, undergoing nonglioma brain surgery, or in good health (not recorded which).

A single count supports this clonotype. It may be a read error: a sequence one base away is much more abundant. CDR3 sequence reads: CASSPQMGENEQFF. CDR3 DNA: TGTGCCAGCTCACCACAAATGGGTGAAAATGAGCAGTTCTTC. The genes are TRBV18 and TRBJ2-1; the D is unclear. Germline values: CDR1 KGHSH, CDR2 LQKENI. CDR3 length: 14 residues. Trimming took off 1 base at V and 7 bases at J, with 11 bases between the two ends.

V is TRBV10-1 and J is TRBJ2-7; the match to TRBD2 covers 14 bases. Germline V gene sequence: CDR1 WNHNN, CDR2 SYGVQD (reference sequence). The CDR3 runs 16 residues. V lost 0 bases to trimming and J lost 5 bases; unmatched junction nucleotides: 3. The CDR3 is CASSESGTSGRNEQYF. The CDR3 DNA reads as TGCGCCAGCAGTGAGTCGGGGACTAGCGGGAGAAACGAGCAGTACTTC.

The chain is built from TRBV20-1 and TRBJ1-2, with 7 bases matching TRBD1. Trimming cost V 3 bases and J 5 bases; bases outside gene matches: 6. The CDR3 sequence is 13 residues long. The germline gives CDR1 DFQATT, CDR2 SNEGSKA (reference sequence). The CDR3: CSARTGSRYGYTF. The CDR3 DNA reads TGCAGTGCTAGGACAGGGAGTCGGTATGGCTACACCTTC.

This clonotype occurred many times. The V and J genes are TRBV7-2 and TRBJ2-2; D might be TRBD1 or TRBD2, each matching 5 bases. V shed 1 base and J shed 5 bases, with 11 bases lying between them. The CDR3 has 15 residues. Germline CDR1 reads SGHTA; CDR2 reads FQGNSA. The CDR3 reads CASSLGGTGTGELFF. The CDR3 DNA sequence: TGTGCCAGCAGCTTAGGGGGCACGGGGACCGGGGAGCTGTTTTTT.

The count of this clonotype is one. This may be a read error: a much more frequent sequence differs by one nucleotide. The chain carries TRBV20-1 and TRBJ2-1; the match to TRBD2 covers 12 bases. This CDR3 contains 15 residues. Germline loops: CDR1 DFQATT, CDR2 SNEGSKA (reference sequence). CDR3 in amino acids: CSTRALTSGSNEQFF. The CDR3 coding sequence is TGCAGTACTAGAGCCCTGACTAGCGGGAGCAATGAGCAGTTCTTC.

This clonotype was observed a handful of times. The gene calls are TRBV6-1 and TRBJ2-4; unclear D gene. The CDR3 loop spans 13 amino acids. Germline loops: CDR1 MNHNS, CDR2 SASEGT. V was trimmed by 5 bases and J by 2 bases, leaving 7 bases between them. CDR3 nucleotide sequence: TGTGCCAGCAGTTCGAACACCAAAAACATTCAGTACTTC. It specifies CASSSNTKNIQYF.

The chain links TRBV15 to TRBJ2-3, with a possible D match to TRBD1 (5 bases). Trimming left V 4 bases short and J 3 bases short, with 20 bases between. Germline lookup yields CDR1 LNHNV and CDR2 YYDKDF (reference sequence). The CDR3 is 17 amino acids. The CDR3 nucleotides are TGTGCCACCAGCACCCACTCAGGGTACCTGACGACAGATACGCAGTATTTT. It is translated as CATSTHSGYLTTDTQYF.

As concerns this clonotype: At one end, the junction sequence differs from germline, possibly due to a read error. The chain couples TRBV4-3 to TRBJ2-7, with 10 bases fitting TRBD2. Germline values: CDR1 LGHNA, CDR2 YSLEER. The length of the CDR3 is 18 residues. The CDR3 region has the DNA TGCGCCGGCAGCCAAGATGGAGCACTAGCGGGAAGTTCCTACGAGCAGTACTTC. Its protein product is CAGSQDGALAGSSYEQYF.

This clonotype has ten or more counts. The V and J genes are TRBV20-1 and TRBJ1-2, with D perhaps matching TRBD1 (6 bases). This CDR3 spans 15 amino acids. Germline CDR1 DFQATT, CDR2 SNEGSKA (reference sequence). The V and J ends lost 1 base and 3 bases respectively, with 15 bases between them. Written as DNA, the CDR3 is TGCAGTGCTAGAGCCCTCAGGGGATGGGACTATGGCTACACCTTC. Amino acids: CSARALRGWDYGYTF.

The chain carries TRBV18 and TRBJ1-1; D gene uncertain. Deletions cut 2 bases from V and 1 base from J, with 5 bases between. The CDR3 covers 13 residues. Germline CDR1 reads KGHSH; CDR2 reads LQKENI. The DNA of the CDR3 is TGTGCCAGCTCACCAGTCGGGAACACTGAAGCTTTCTTT. Translation gives CASSPVGNTEAFF.

This clonotype was seen a few times. V and J are TRBV6-1 and TRBJ2-7; 8 bases line up with TRBD2. The CDR3 runs 14 residues. After removal of 5 bases from V and 2 bases from J, the junction contained 5 bases not matched to a gene. Germline V gene sequence: CDR1 MNHNS, CDR2 SASEGT. The CDR3 loop is CASSPGTRAYEQYF. The CDR3 DNA reads TGTGCCAGCAGTCCCGGGACTAGAGCCTACGAGCAGTACTTC.

This clonotype was seen ten or more times. The rearrangement uses TRBV5-4 and TRBJ2-1; 7 bases are a match to TRBD2. V lost 5 bases and J lost 1; bases outside the gene matches: 15. Germline V gene lookup returns CDR1 SGHNT and CDR2 YYREEE (reference sequence). The CDR3 spans 18 residues. The CDR3 DNA follows: TGTGCCAGCAGTCCCGGGGCGAGCGGGGAGACATCCTACAATGAGCAGTTCTTC. It is translated as CASSPGASGETSYNEQFF.

This clonotype was observed a few times. The chain recombines TRBV6-1 with TRBJ2-7; D is possibly TRBD1 (6 bases). V was clipped by 6 bases and J by 3 bases, with 9 bases between them. CDR1 and CDR2 (germline): MNHNS, SASEGT. This CDR3 is built from 12 residues. For the CDR3, the DNA is TGTGCCAGCAGGGACAGTAGCTACGAGCAGTACTTC. It specifies CASRDSSYEQYF.

This chain uses TRBV5-1 with TRBJ2-4; possibly TRBD1 or TRBD2 for D (5 bases each). V was pared by 5 bases and J by 5 bases, with 14 bases between. CDR1 and CDR2 from the germline V gene are SGHRS and YFSETQ. This CDR3 has 14 amino acids. This chain's CDR3 is CASRPRGSENIQYF. The CDR3 bases are TGCGCCAGCAGGCCCCGGGGCTCGGAAAACATTCAGTACTTC.

By sample fraction, this clonotype is medium-sized. The CDR3 DNA reads as TGTGCCAGCAGTTTGGGACAGTTCTACGAGCAGTACTTC. Its protein product is CASSLGQFYEQYF. The V gene is TRBV6-1, the J gene TRBJ2-7; 7 bases fit TRBD1. CDR1 and CDR2 (germline): MNHNS, SASEGT. The CDR3 spans 13 residues. J was trimmed by 3 bases and V by 5 bases; bases with no gene match: 4.

This chain connects TRBV27 to TRBJ1-1, with D perhaps matching TRBD1 (6 bases). The CDR3 runs 14 residues. The V end was cut by 3 bases, the J end by 1 base, with 9 bases between. In germline, CDR1 is MNHEY, CDR2 SMNVEV (reference sequence). CDR3 coding DNA: TGTGCCAGCAGTTTTTACAGGGAGAACACTGAAGCTTTCTTT. Translating gives CASSFYRENTEAFF.

This clonotype was seen a handful of times. The rearrangement uses TRBV10-3 and TRBJ2-7; D is unclear. Trimming stripped 6 bases from V and 5 bases from J, with 5 bases between. The germline CDR1 and CDR2 sequences are ENHRY and SYGVKD. This CDR3 region has 10 residues. CDR3 in DNA: TGTGCCATCAGGGGGAACGAGCAGTACTTC. Protein product: CAIRGNEQYF.

This clonotype was seen a few times. The CDR3 sequence is CASSSRDPFNYGYTF. CDR3 sequence (DNA): TGTGCCAGCAGTTCTCGGGACCCATTCAACTATGGCTACACCTTC. This chain links TRBV6-1 with TRBJ1-2; D perhaps matches TRBD1 (5 bases). The CDR3 length is 15 residues. CDR1 and CDR2 (germline): MNHNS, SASEGT. The V end was cut by 5 bases, the J end by 2 bases, with 15 bases between.

To note about this clonotype: Mismatch with germline at one junction end may stem from a read error. J is TRBJ2-7 and V is TRBV20-1, with 9 bases identical to TRBD1. This CDR3 contains 15 residues. Germline lookup yields CDR1 DFQATT and CDR2 SNEGSKA (reference sequence). This chain's CDR3 is CSTRLTRDRDYEQYF. The CDR3 DNA reads TGCAGTACTAGACTCACCCGGGACAGGGATTACGAGCAGTACTTC.

The rearrangement joins TRBV6-5 to TRBJ2-5, with 10 bases lining up with TRBD1. Trimming removed 1 base from V and 4 bases from J; junction bases left unmatched: 3. This CDR3 contains 15 residues. Germline CDR1 and CDR2: MNHEY and SVGAGI. CDR3 in amino acids: CASSYFRTGGETQYF. In nucleotides, the CDR3 is TGTGCCAGCAGTTACTTCCGGACAGGGGGAGAGACCCAGTACTTC.

The CDR3 spells CSANAATRAYYEQYF. CDR3 DNA sequence: TGCAGTGCTAACGCGGCGACTAGGGCCTACTACGAGCAGTACTTC. This chain connects TRBV20-1 to TRBJ2-7; maybe TRBD2 (6 bases). CDR1 and CDR2 from the germline V gene are DFQATT and SNEGSKA (reference sequence). V was trimmed by 4 bases and J by 3 bases, leaving 19 bases between them. The CDR3 has 15 residues.

The CDR3, as DNA: TGTGCCAGCAGTTTCTTCAAAGGTTACTCCTACGAGCAGTACTTC. It codes for CASSFFKGYSYEQYF. The J gene is TRBJ2-7, the V gene TRBV28; D is unresolved. V was shortened by 3 bases and J by 0 bases, with 12 bases between the two germline ends. The CDR3 has 15 amino acids. Germline loops: CDR1 MDHEN, CDR2 SYDVKM.

The rearrangement uses TRBV14 and TRBJ1-5; D not resolved. The V gene's germline CDR1 is SGHDN and CDR2 FVKESK. Between the trimmed V and J ends, which lost 0 bases and 4 bases, there was a span of 4 bases. This CDR3 has 13 amino acids. CDR3 amino acids: CASSQDGNQPQHF. In DNA, the CDR3 is TGTGCCAGCAGCCAAGATGGTAATCAGCCCCAGCATTTT.

V and J are TRBV20-1 and TRBJ1-2; no clear D gene. The CDR3 runs to 16 residues. The germline V gene has CDR1 DFQATT and CDR2 SNEGSKA (reference sequence). V dropped 3 bases and J dropped 4 bases, with 21 bases sitting between them. In nucleotides, the CDR3 is TGCAGTGCTAGCGATCCACGACCGGGCAGGAGCTATGGCTACACCTTC. It specifies CSASDPRPGRSYGYTF.